Below, one T cell receptor (beta chain) is given with its context. Its antigen remains unknown. V lost 7 bases and J lost 5; bases outside the gene matches: 16. The germline V gene encodes CDR1 SQVTM and CDR2 ANQGSEA. CDR3 size: 16 residues. The data derive from a study of cytomegalovirus exposure and HLA in healthy donors. Study context: As released early, the data held 70 million to 95 million unique TCRs from HLA-typed donors.

The study, taken as a whole, reports: Relative to equally common others, HLA-associated TCR beta chains showed greater clonal expansion in a later analysis. Presence/absence analyses assumed roughly uniform sequencing depth across donors, which may not hold. Among the sequence variants, a highly shared cluster was likely an artifact of sequencing.

The PCR made use of 60 Vbeta and 13 Jbeta primers. Libraries were prepared by immunoSEQ multiplex PCR; TCRdb keeps only in-frame clonotypes and omits some of them. This table holds approximately 180,000 clones, more than 60% found once. The sequence derives from a human donor in good health. The sequencing input was PBMCs. The rearrangement uses TRBV29-1 and TRBJ2-3; the match to TRBD2 covers 9 bases. In nucleotides, the CDR3 is TGCAGCGCCCTAGCGGGTGAGCGGGGGGTTGGAGATACGCAGTATTTT. The encoded protein is CSALAGERGVGDTQYF.